This entry lists 7 T cell receptor beta chains sequenced from one sample in a study of blood T cell repertoires in COVID-19. Using immunoSEQ multiplex PCR, the repertoire was profiled, and TCRdb retains in-frame clones only, with some absent. The sample lists over 200,000 clones; more than 75% were seen once. The sequenced sample consisted of peripheral blood. The receptors derive from a woman in her 40s who had recovered from COVID-19.

This rearrangement joins TRBV4-3 to TRBJ1-2; a weak D match, TRBD1 (5 bases). Germline values: CDR1 LGHNA, CDR2 YSLEER. Trimming shortened V by 0 bases and J by 4 bases, and 15 bases separated the two germline ends. This CDR3 has 16 amino acids. The CDR3 sequence: CASSQDVGPVAYGYTF. CDR3 nucleotide sequence: TGCGCCAGCAGCCAAGATGTGGGGCCCGTTGCCTATGGCTACACCTTC.

The rearrangement uses TRBV3-1 (or the pseudogene TRBV3-2) and TRBJ2-7; 9 positions agree with TRBD1. The CDR3 runs to 16 residues. With V trimmed by 5 bases and J by 7 bases, 15 bases remained unmatched. CDR1 and CDR2 from the germline V gene are LGHDT and YNNKEL (reference sequence). The CDR3 here is CASSGAPGQGSLEQYF. As DNA, the CDR3 is TGTGCCAGCAGCGGGGCGCCGGGACAGGGCTCCTTGGAGCAGTACTTC.

The chain uses TRBV11-2 and TRBJ2-7; D gene uncertain. Germline CDR1 and CDR2: SGHAT and FQNNGV. This CDR3 is built from 17 residues. V lost 2 bases to trimming and J lost 0 bases, with 17 bases between them. The CDR3 DNA is TGTGCCAGCAGCTTATGGTGGTGGCGGCCAAGCTCCTACGAGCAGTACGTC. It specifies CASSLWWWRPSSYEQYV.

On this clone: Distinct nucleotide sequences in the sample also encode this CDR3. This chain links TRBV20-1 with TRBJ2-5; a possible D gene is TRBD2 (5 bases). V was clipped by 1 base and J by 5 bases, with 5 bases between them. CDR1 is DFQATT, CDR2 SNEGSKA, per germline (reference sequence). The CDR3 covers 11 residues. The CDR3 DNA reads as TGCAGTGCTAGAGCGGGGGAGACCCAGTACTTC. Its protein product is CSARAGETQYF.

This clone appeared a few times. The chain is built from TRBV7-9 and TRBJ2-7; 8 bases agree with TRBD1. V lost 3 bases, J lost 3 bases, and 19 bases stayed unmatched. Looked up from germline, CDR1 is SEHNR and CDR2 is FQNEAQ (reference sequence). The CDR3 runs to 19 residues. CDR3 sequence reads: CASSFRHPTQGAGGYEQYV. In DNA form, the CDR3 reads TGTGCCAGCAGCTTTCGACACCCGACTCAGGGGGCCGGAGGCTACGAGCAGTACGTC.

The chain employs TRBV5-5 and TRBJ1-5; perhaps TRBD1 as D (5 bases). This CDR3 has 15 amino acids. V was shortened by 1 base and J by 7 bases, with 15 bases between the two germline ends. Per germline, CDR1 SGHKS and CDR2 YYEKEE (reference sequence). CDR3 in DNA: TGTGCCAGCAGCTTGTGGTGGCAGGGTGGCCAGCCCCAGCATTTT. Its protein is CASSLWWQGGQPQHF. The variable domain in full, completed from reference TRBV5-5 and TRBJ1-5, reads DAGVTQSPTHLIKTRGQQVTLRCSPISGHKSVSWYQQVLGQGPQFIFQYYEKEERGRGNFPDRFSARQFPNYSSELNVNALLLGDSALYLCASSLWWQGGQPQHFGDGTRLSIL.

This clone was recorded only once. The J gene is TRBJ2-7, the V gene TRBV18, with TRBD1 matching over 7 bases. The trim removed 1 base at V and 3 bases at J, leaving 3 bases unmatched. Germline CDR1 reads KGHSH; CDR2 reads LQKENI. The length of the CDR3 is 14 residues. The CDR3, as DNA: TGTGCCAGCTCACCACAGGGGGCTAGCTACGAGCAGTACTTC. Amino acids: CASSPQGASYEQYF.